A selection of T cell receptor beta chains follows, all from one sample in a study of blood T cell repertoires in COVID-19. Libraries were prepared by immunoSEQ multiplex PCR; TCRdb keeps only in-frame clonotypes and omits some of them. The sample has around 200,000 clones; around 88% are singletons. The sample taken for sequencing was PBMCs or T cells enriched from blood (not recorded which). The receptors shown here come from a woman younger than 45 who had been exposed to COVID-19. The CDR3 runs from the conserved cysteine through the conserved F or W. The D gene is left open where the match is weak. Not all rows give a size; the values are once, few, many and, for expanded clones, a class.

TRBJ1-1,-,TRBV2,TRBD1,CASSLTGQNTEAFF,TGTGCCAGCAGCCTGACAGGGCAGAACACTGAAGCTTTCTTT
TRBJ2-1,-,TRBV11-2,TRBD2,CASSQIRGGAIHEQFF,TGTGCCAGCAGTCAAATTCGCGGGGGGGCTATCCATGAGCAGTTCTTC
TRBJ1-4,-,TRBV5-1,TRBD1,CASSNRNRGAEKLFF,TGCGCCAGCAGCAACCGGAACAGGGGTGCTGAAAAACTGTTTTTT
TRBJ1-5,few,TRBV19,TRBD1,CASSIGGQEIWEPQHF,TGTGCCAGTAGTATAGGCGGACAGGAGATATGGGAGCCCCAGCATTTT
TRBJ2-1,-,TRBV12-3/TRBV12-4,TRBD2,CASGEGHNEQFF,TGTGCCAGCGGGGAGGGGCACAATGAGCAGTTCTTC
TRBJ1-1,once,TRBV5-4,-,CASSSGGLDTEAFF,TGTGCCAGCAGCTCCGGGGGGCTCGACACTGAAGCTTTCTTT
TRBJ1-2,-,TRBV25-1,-,CASRRGEGNYGYTF,TGTGCCAGCAGAAGAGGAGAGGGCAACTATGGCTACACCTTC
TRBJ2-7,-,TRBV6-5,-,CASTPDRLGGGEQYF,TGTGCCAGCACCCCGGACAGGCTGGGAGGCGGCGAGCAGTACTTC
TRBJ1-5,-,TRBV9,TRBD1,CASSPYWTGPYSNQPQHF,TGTGCCAGCAGCCCCTACTGGACAGGCCCCTATAGCAATCAGCCCCAGCATTTT
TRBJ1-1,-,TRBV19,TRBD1,CASSSPGTGGTGTEAFF,TGTGCCAGTAGTTCTCCCGGGACAGGGGGCACGGGGACTGAAGCTTTCTTT
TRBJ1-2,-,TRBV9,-,CASSVTRSGPYGYTF,TGTGCCAGCAGCGTAACCCGCAGCGGTCCCTATGGCTACACCTTC
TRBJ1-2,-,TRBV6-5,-,CASSYFGDGYTF,TGTGCCAGCAGTTACTTCGGGGATGGCTACACCTTC
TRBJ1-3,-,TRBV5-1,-,CASSLETSSGNTIYF,TGCGCCAGCAGCCTGGAAACATCCTCTGGAAACACCATATATTTT
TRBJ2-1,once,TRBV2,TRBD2,CASSPPSGGAYNEQFF,TGTGCCAGCAGTCCTCCAAGCGGGGGGGCCTACAATGAGCAGTTCTTC
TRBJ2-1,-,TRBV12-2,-,CASRFSFGVFTNEQFF,TGTGCAAGTCGCTTCTCTTTCGGGGTATTCACCAATGAGCAGTTCTTC
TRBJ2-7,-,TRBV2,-,CASSKSSPANLLTYEQYF,TGTGCCAGCAGTAAATCTAGTCCCGCGAACCTCCTCACCTACGAGCAGTACTTC
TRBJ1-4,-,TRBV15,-,CATSRGVAGVANEKLFF,TGTGCCACCAGCAGAGGGGTGGCGGGTGTGGCTAATGAAAAACTGTTTTTT
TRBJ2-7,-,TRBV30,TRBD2,CACAGSGGYEQYF,TGTGCCTGCGCTGGAAGCGGGGGTTACGAGCAGTACTTC
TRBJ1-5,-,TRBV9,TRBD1,CASSPRGGTGRNERNQPQHF,TGTGCCAGCAGCCCTAGAGGGGGGACAGGGCGAAACGAGCGGAATCAGCCCCAGCATTTT
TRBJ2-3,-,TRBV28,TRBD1,CASGGGQGADTQYF,TGTGCCAGCGGAGGGGGACAGGGGGCAGATACGCAGTATTTT
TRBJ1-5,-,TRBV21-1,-,CASREGDRANQPQHF,TGTGCCAGCAGAGAGGGGGACAGGGCTAATCAGCCCCAGCATTTT
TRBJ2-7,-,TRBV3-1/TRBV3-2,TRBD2,CASSQDWEGKGSEQYF,TGTGCCAGCAGCCAAGATTGGGAGGGGAAGGGAAGCGAGCAGTACTTC
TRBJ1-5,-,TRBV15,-,CATSRETRNNQPQHF,TGTGCCACCAGCAGAGAGACCAGGAACAATCAGCCCCAGCATTTT
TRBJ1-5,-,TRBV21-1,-,CASSKRQGSNQPQHF,TGTGCCAGCAGCAAGCGGCAGGGAAGCAATCAGCCCCAGCATTTT
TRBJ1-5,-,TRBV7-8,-,CASSLARTGNQPQHF,TGTGCCAGCAGCTTAGCGAGAACAGGGAATCAGCCCCAGCATTTT
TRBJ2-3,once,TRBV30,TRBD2,CAWSPSGSYTDTQYF,TGTGCCTGGAGTCCCAGCGGGAGCTACACAGATACGCAGTATTTT
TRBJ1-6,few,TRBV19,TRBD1,CASRPLTGDNSPLHF,TGTGCCAGTAGACCGTTGACAGGGGATAATTCACCCCTCCACTTT
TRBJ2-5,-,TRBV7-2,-,CASRVGGAQETQYF,TGTGCCAGCAGGGTAGGAGGGGCACAAGAGACCCAGTACTTC
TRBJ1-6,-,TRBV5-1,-,CASSPGDGYVGYSPLHF,TGCGCCAGCAGCCCCGGGGATGGCTATGTTGGATATTCACCCCTCCACTTT
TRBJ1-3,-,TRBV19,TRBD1,CASSRGQGGNTIYF,TGTGCCAGTAGCAGAGGACAGGGGGGAAACACCATATATTTT
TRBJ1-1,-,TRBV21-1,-,CATDNLTGGSTEAFF,TGTGCCACCGACAACCTCACAGGGGGCAGCACTGAAGCTTTCTTT
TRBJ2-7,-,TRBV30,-,CAWSVHGSSASMFYEQYF,TGTGCCTGGAGTGTACACGGTTCTAGCGCTAGCATGTTCTACGAGCAGTACTTC
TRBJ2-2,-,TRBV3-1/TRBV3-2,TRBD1,CASSRTKGQGRPGELFF,TGTGCCAGCAGTCGTACTAAGGGACAGGGAAGGCCCGGGGAGCTGTTTTTT
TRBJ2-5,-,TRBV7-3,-,CASSPGTQTETQYF,TGTGCCAGCAGCCCCGGGACTCAAACAGAGACCCAGTACTTC
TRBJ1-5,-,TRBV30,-,CAWSPPGLHNQPQHF,TGTGCCTGGAGTCCCCCGGGACTTCACAATCAGCCCCAGCATTTT
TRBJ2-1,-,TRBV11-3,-,CASSSSGPNEQFF,TGTGCCAGCAGCTCCAGCGGTCCTAATGAGCAGTTCTTC
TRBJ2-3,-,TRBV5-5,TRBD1,CASSFGTGWDTQYF,TGTGCCAGCAGCTTCGGGACAGGGTGGGATACGCAGTATTTT
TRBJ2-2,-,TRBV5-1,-,CASSSRAANTGELFF,TGCGCCAGCAGCTCCAGGGCAGCTAACACCGGGGAGCTGTTTTTT
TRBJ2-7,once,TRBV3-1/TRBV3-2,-,CASSKGQTSYEQYF,TGTGCCAGCAGCAAAGGACAGACCTCCTACGAGCAGTACTTC
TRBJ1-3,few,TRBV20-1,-,CSASKGVYGNTIYF,TGCAGTGCTAGTAAGGGGGTGTATGGAAACACCATATATTTT
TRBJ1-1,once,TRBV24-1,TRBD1,CATSDDRGLSGEAFF,TGTGCCACCAGTGATGACAGGGGATTGAGCGGTGAAGCTTTCTTT
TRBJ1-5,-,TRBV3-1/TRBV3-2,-,CASSLDRKNQPQHF,TGTGCCAGCAGCCTCGACAGGAAGAATCAGCCCCAGCATTTT
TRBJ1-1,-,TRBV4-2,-,CASSQDIGTEAFF,TGTGCCAGCAGCCAAGATATCGGGACTGAAGCTTTCTTT
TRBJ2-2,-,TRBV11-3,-,CASRPRDSNTGELFF,TGTGCCAGCAGGCCAAGGGACTCGAACACCGGGGAGCTGTTTTTT
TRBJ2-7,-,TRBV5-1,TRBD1,CASSLTGFTSEQYF,TGCGCCAGCAGCCTGACAGGGTTTACATCCGAGCAGTACTTC